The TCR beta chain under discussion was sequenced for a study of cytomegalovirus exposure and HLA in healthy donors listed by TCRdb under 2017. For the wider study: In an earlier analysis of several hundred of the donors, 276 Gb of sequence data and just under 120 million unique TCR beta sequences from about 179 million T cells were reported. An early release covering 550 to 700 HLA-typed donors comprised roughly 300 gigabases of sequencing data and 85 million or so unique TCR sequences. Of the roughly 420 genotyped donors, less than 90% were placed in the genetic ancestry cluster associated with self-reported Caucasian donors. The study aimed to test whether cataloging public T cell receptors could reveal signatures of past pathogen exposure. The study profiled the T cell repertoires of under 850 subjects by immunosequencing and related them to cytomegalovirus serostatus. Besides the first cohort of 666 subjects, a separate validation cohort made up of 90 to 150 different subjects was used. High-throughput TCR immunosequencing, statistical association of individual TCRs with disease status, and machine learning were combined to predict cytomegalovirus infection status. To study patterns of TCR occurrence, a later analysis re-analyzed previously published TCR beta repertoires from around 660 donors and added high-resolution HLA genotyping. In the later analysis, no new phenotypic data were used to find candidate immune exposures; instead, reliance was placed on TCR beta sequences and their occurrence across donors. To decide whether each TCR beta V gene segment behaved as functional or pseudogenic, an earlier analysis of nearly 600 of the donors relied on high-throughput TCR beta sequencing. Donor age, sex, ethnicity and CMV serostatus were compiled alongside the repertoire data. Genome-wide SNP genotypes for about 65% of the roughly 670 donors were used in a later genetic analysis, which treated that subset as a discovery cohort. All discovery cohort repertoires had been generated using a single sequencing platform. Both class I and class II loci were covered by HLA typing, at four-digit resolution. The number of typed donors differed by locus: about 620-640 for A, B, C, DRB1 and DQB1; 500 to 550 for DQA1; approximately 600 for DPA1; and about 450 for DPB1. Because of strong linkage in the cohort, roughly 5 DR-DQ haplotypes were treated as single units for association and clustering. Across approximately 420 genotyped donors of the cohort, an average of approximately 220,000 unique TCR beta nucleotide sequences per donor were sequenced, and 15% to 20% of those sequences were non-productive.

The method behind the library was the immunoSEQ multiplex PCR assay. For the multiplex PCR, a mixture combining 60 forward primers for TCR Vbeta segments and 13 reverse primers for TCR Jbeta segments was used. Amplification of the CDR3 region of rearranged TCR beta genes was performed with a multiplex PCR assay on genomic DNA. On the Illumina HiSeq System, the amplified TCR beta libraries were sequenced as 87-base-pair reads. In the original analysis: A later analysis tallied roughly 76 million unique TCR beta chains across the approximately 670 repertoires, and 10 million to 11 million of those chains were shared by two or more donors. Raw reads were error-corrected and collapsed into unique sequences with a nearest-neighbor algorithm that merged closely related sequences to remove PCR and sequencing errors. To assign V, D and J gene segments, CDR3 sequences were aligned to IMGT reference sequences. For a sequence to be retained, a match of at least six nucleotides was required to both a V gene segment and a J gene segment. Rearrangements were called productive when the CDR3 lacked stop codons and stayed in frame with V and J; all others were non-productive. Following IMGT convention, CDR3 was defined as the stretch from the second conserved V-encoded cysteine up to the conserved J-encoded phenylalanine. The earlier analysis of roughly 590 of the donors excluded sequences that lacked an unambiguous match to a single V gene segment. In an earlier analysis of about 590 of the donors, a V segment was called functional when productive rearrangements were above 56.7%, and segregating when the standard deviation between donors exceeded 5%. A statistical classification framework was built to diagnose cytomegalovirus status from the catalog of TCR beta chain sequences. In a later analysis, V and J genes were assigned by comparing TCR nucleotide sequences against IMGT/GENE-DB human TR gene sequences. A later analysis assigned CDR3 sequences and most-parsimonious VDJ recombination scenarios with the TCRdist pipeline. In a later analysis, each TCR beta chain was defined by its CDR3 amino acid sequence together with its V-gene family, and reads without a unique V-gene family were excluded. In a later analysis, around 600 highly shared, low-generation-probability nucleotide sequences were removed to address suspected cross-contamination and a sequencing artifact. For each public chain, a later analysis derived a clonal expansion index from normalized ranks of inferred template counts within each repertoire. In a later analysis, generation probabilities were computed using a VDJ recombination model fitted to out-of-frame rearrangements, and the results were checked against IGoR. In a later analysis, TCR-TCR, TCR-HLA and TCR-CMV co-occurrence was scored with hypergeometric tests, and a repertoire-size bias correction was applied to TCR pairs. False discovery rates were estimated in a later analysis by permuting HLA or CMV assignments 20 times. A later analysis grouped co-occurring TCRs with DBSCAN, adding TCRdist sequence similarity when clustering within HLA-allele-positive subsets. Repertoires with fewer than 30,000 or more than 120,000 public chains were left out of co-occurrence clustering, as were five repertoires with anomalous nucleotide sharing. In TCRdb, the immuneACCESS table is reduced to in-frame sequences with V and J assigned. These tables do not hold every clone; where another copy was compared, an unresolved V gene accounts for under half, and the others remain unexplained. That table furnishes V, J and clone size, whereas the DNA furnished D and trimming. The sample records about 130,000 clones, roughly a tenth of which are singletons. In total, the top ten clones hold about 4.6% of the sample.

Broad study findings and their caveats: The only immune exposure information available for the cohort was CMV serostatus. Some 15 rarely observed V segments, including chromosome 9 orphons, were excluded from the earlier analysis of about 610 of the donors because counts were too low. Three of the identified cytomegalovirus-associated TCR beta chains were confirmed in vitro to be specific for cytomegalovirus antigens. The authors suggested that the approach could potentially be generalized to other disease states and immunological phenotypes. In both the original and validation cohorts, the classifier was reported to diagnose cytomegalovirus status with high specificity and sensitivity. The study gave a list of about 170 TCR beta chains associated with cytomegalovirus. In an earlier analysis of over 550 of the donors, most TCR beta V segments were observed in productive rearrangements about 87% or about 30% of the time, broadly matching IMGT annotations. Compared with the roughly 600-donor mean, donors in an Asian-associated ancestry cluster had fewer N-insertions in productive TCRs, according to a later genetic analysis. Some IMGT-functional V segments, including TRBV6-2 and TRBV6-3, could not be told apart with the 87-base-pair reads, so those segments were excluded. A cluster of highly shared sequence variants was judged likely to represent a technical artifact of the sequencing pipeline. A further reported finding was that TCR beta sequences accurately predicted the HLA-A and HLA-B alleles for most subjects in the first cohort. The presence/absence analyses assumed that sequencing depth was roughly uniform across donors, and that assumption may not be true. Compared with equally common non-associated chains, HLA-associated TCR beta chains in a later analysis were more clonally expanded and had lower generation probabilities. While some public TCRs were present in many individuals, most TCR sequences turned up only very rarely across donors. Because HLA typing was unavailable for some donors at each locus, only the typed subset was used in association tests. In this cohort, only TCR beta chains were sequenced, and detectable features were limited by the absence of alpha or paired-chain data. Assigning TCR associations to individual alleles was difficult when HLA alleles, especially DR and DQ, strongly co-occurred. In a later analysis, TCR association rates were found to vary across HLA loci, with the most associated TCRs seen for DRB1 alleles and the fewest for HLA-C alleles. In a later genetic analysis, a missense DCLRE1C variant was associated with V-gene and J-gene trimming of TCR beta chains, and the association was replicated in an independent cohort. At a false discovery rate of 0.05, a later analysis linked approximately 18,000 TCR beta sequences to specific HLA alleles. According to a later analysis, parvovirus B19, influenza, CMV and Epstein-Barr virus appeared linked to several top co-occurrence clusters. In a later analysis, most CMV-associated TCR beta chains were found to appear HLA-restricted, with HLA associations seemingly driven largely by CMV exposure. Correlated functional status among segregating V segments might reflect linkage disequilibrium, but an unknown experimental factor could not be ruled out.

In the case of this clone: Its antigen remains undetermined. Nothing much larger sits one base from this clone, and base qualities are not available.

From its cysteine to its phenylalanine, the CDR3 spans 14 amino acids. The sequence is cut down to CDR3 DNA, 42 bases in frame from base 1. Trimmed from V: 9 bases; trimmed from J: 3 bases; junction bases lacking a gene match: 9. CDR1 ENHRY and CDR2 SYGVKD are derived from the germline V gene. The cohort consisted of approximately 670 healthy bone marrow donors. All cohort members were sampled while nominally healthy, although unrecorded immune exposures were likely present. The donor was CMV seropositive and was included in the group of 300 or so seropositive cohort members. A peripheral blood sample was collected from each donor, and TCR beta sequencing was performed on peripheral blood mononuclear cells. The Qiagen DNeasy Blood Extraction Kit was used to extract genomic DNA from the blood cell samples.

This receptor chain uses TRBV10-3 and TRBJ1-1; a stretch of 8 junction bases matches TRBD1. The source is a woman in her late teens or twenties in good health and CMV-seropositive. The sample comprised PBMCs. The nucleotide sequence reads TGTGCCATTAAGAGAACGACAGGGGACACTGAAGCTTTCTTT. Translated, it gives CAIKRTTGDTEAFF.